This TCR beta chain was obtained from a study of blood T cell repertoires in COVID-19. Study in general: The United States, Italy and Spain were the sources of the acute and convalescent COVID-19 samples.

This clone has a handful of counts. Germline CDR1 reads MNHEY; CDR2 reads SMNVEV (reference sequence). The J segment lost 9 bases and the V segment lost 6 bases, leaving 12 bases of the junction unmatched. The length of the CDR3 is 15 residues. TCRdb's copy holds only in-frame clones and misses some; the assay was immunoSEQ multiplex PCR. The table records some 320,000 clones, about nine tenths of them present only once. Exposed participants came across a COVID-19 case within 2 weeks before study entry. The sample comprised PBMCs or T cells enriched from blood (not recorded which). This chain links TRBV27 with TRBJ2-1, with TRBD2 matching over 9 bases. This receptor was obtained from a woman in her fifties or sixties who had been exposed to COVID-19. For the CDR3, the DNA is TGTGCCAGCAGCCGCGGGGGGGCTAACCTCTTTGAGCAGTTCTTC. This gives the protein CASSRGGANLFEQFF.